This TCR beta chain was recorded in a study of blood T cells in healthy people across ages. The study's findings and limits: In these data, TCR beta diversity tracked strongly with naive T cell percentage.

Together with a sample-barcoded 5' primer, a J-beta primer mix was included in a second PCR lasting about 7 to 11 cycles. With 12 random nucleotides, a template-switch adaptor tagged each individual cDNA molecule. MiXCR, run by TCRdb on the 5' RACE reads, gives a single entry per CDR3 protein. The repertoire holds about 1.6 million distinct CDR3 sequences, with about 32% as singletons. Germline V gene lookup returns CDR1 MNHEY and CDR2 SVGEGT. This CDR3 comprises 15 residues. V lost 2 bases to trimming and J lost 2 bases; unmatched junction nucleotides: 2. This clonotype was detected many times. No antigen is known for it.

Sequencing was carried out using blood. This TCR was recovered from a young woman in good health. The J gene is TRBJ2-1, the V gene TRBV6-2 or TRBV6-3; TRBD2 agrees at 8 bases. DNA of the CDR3: TGTGCCAGCAGTTACCAAGCGGGAGCCTACAATGAGCAGTTCTTC. Translating gives CASSYQAGAYNEQFF.